This T cell receptor (beta chain) came from a study of Graves' ophthalmopathy and Graves' hyperthyroidism. On this clonotype itself: What it binds is not known.

CDR1 LGHDT and CDR2 YNNKEL come from the germline V gene (reference sequence). With 4 bases removed from V and 4 bases from J, the gap between germline ends came to 16 bases. The length of the CDR3 is 15 residues. TCR beta CDR3 regions were amplified from RNA transcripts. Second-round multiplex PCR came after a first-round RT-PCR that employed HTBI primers. TCRdb reprocessed the multiplex PCR reads with MiXCR, giving one entry per CDR3 protein. This sample has roughly 400,000 distinct CDR3 sequences, with around 17% found just once. Study-wide results and caveats: It was with approximately 70% sensitivity and around 72% specificity that the model predicted ophthalmopathy progression.

This sequence was found in a woman under 30 with Graves' ophthalmopathy. The V call is TRBV3-1, the J call TRBJ1-1; D is possibly TRBD1 (5 bases). The sequenced sample consisted of peripheral blood. The DNA for the CDR3 is TGTGCCAGCAGCCTGGGGCGTCCTAGCGGCACTGAAGCTTTCTTT. This gives the protein CASSLGRPSGTEAFF.